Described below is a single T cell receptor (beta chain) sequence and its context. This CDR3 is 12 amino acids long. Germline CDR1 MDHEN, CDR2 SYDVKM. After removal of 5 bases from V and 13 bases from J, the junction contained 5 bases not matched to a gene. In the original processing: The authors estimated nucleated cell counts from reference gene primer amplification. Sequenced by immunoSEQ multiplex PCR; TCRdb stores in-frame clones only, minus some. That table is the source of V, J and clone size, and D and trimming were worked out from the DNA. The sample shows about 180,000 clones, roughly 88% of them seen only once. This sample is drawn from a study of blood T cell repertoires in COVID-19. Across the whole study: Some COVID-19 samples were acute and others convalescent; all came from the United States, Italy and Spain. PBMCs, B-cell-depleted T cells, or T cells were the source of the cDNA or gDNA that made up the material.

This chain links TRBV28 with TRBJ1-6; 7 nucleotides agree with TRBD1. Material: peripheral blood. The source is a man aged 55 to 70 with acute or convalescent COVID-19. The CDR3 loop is CASSRQGFPLHF. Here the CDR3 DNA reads TGTGCCAGCAGTCGACAGGGTTTCCCCCTCCACTTT. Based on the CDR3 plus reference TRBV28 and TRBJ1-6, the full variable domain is DVKVTQSSRYLVKRTGEKVFLECVQDMDHENMFWYRQDPGLGLRLIYFSYDVKMKEKGDIPEGYSVSREKKERFSLILESASTNQTSMYLCASSRQGFPLHFGNGTRLTVT.